This paragraph reports one T cell receptor beta chain. Antigen specificity is unknown. With V trimmed by 0 bases and J by 4 bases, 5 bases remained unmatched. Germline CDR1 MNHEY, CDR2 SVGAGI. The CDR3 spans 15 residues. The sample originates from a study of graft-versus-host responses after intestinal transplantation. The overall study: For two to three years after anti-thymocyte globulin induction, all recipients took tacrolimus and steroids.

Using immunoSEQ multiplex PCR, the repertoire was profiled, and TCRdb retains in-frame clones only, with some absent. The data show tens of thousands of clones, with around four fifths seen just once and about a sixth held by the top ten. Regarding the study as a whole: Early post-transplant HvG declines showed an association with peak circulating GvH clone levels.

The J gene is TRBJ2-5, the V gene TRBV6-5; 7 bases fit TRBD2. The sequencing used unstimulated CD8+ T cells sorted from spleen or lymph node cells, collected before intestinal transplant. This sequence originates from a human donor who received an intestinal transplant. CDR3 protein: CASSYSGGGGETQYF. The CDR3 DNA follows: TGTGCCAGCAGTTACTCTGGGGGGGGTGGAGAGACCCAGTACTTC.